This T cell receptor beta chain was recorded in a study of shared clonotypes between healthy human individuals. Profiling relied on immunoSEQ multiplex PCR, and the TCRdb table lists in-frame clones only, not all of them. The data contain some 1,600,000 clones, approximately 98% of them singletons. The J segment lost 3 bases and the V segment lost 4 bases, leaving 7 bases of the junction unmatched. Germline V CDR1 and CDR2: SGHDT, YYEEEE. CDR3 length: 15 amino acids. The sample taken for sequencing was naive CD4+ T cells sorted from blood. Subset: CD45RA+ positively selected. This sequence originates from a man younger than 45 in good health. The chain couples TRBV5-6 to TRBJ2-3, with TRBD2 identical over 8 bases. The CDR3 loop is CASSPGGGWTDTQYF. DNA of the CDR3: TGTGCCAGCAGCCCCGGGGGGGGTTGGACAGATACGCAGTATTTT.